This T cell receptor beta chain comes out of a study of cytomegalovirus exposure and HLA in healthy donors. A multiplex PCR was run with 60 Vbeta primers and 13 Jbeta primers. Clones were sequenced by immunoSEQ multiplex PCR, and TCRdb holds only the in-frame ones, with some missing. The sample lists a few hundred thousand clones, approximately 91% occurring once. The germline V gene has CDR1 LGHNT and CDR2 FRNRAP. Trimming pared 5 bases from V and 2 bases from J, leaving 13 bases between. There are 15 residues in the CDR3. With regard to this clone: As yet, its antigen is unknown.

Findings and limits, study-wide: Earlier analysis looked at TCR beta V segments, and most were productive about 90% or about 30% of the time. Donors were assumed by presence/absence analyses to have roughly uniform sequencing depth. Researchers catalogued 160 or so TCR beta chains as cytomegalovirus-associated. One cluster of highly shared sequence variants probably arose as a sequencing artifact.

The sequence was obtained from a girl aged 2-9 years in good health and CMV-seronegative. This chain links TRBV12-5 with TRBJ1-5, with a possible D match to TRBD1 (6 bases). What was sequenced was PBMCs. CDR3 region: CASGGTGSGNQPQHF. The DNA for the CDR3 is TGTGCTAGTGGTGGAACAGGGAGCGGCAATCAGCCCCAGCATTTT.